This paragraph covers one T cell receptor beta chain sequence. PCR was performed using 60 Vbeta and 13 Jbeta primers. The repertoire was sequenced with immunoSEQ multiplex PCR; TCRdb's copy has only in-frame clones and lacks some. The sample lists 150,000 to 250,000 clones, around 80% occurring once. From germline, CDR1 is SGHAT and CDR2 FQNNGV. This CDR3 comprises 12 residues. Trimming stripped 4 bases from V and 5 bases from J, with 6 bases between. The record originates from a study of cytomegalovirus exposure and HLA in healthy donors. The sample consisted of PBMCs. This chain links TRBV11-2 with TRBJ2-1; D uncertain. This TCR was recovered from a woman in her twenties or thirties in good health and CMV-seropositive. The CDR3 here is CASSSIHNEQFF. The CDR3 nucleotides read TGTGCCAGCAGCTCTATCCACAATGAGCAGTTCTTC.